These 30 T cell receptor beta chains originate from one sample sequenced in a study of metastatic and nonmetastatic thyroid tumors. MiXCR was used by TCRdb to re-call the PCR reads. The repertoire holds 30,000 or so clones, with roughly 23% as singletons. Among the patients, none had received any treatment before thyroid surgery. The specimen was blood. The source of these receptors is a female donor with papillary thyroid cancer or a benign thyroid nodule (not recorded which). Some clones in this sample may be carry-over from other donors' samples.

The chain links TRBV11-2 to TRBJ2-7; a possible D gene is TRBD1 (7 bases). Trimming stripped 4 bases from V and 5 bases from J, with 27 bases between. CDR1 SGHAT and CDR2 FQNNGV come from the germline V gene. The CDR3 contains 18 residues. CDR3 DNA sequence: TGTGCCAGCAGCTCAGGGGGGCGTAACTCGCAGGGGAGGAACGAGCAGTACTTC. Residues: CASSSGGRNSQGRNEQYF.

This clone was seen at least ten times. V and J are TRBV6-4 and TRBJ2-4; no reliable D call. The CDR3 consists of 13 residues. With 2 bases removed from V and 8 bases from J, the gap between germline ends came to 10 bases. Germline V gene data show CDR1 as MRHNA and CDR2 as SNTAGT. The CDR3 DNA sequence: TGTGCCAGCAGTGACACCGAGTGGGACATTCAGTACTTC. Protein sequence: CASSDTEWDIQYF.

The CDR3: CASSARMGGEENIQYF. The CDR3 DNA reads TGTGCCAGCAGCGCCAGAATGGGGGGAGAGGAAAACATTCAGTACTTC. The V call is TRBV9, the J call TRBJ2-4; TRBD2 is a possible D gene (6 bases). V was pared by 3 bases and J by 5 bases, with 18 bases between. In germline, CDR1 is SGDLS, CDR2 YYNGEE. This CDR3 has 16 amino acids.

Ten or more counts support this clone. The chain links TRBV28 to TRBJ2-5; tentatively, D is TRBD1 (8 bases). From germline, CDR1 is MDHEN and CDR2 SYDVKM. This CDR3 contains 14 residues. V was clipped by 5 bases and J by 5 bases, with 15 bases between them. CDR3 region: CASSRRGREETQYF. The CDR3 DNA is TGTGCCAGCAGTCGCAGGGGGCGGGAGGAGACCCAGTACTTC.

This clone was recorded at least ten times. The gene calls are TRBV4-1 and TRBJ1-1, with D unresolved. Germline V gene data show CDR1 as MGHRA and CDR2 as YSYEKL. CDR3 size: 15 residues. V was shortened by 0 bases and J by 0 bases, with 8 bases between the two germline ends. As DNA, the CDR3 is TGCGCCAGCAGCCAAGAGCAGTCTCTGAACACTGAAGCTTTCTTT. Its translation: CASSQEQSLNTEAFF.

This clone showed up many times. The CDR3 sequence is CASSLASSGANVLTF. For the CDR3, the DNA is TGTGCCAGCAGCTTAGCGAGCTCTGGGGCCAACGTCCTGACTTTC. The V call is TRBV7-9, the J call TRBJ2-6; D is uncertain. Trimming shortened V by 0 bases and J by 0 bases, and 3 bases separated the two germline ends. The CDR3 contains 15 residues. Germline V gene sequence: CDR1 SEHNR, CDR2 FQNEAQ (reference sequence). The full variable domain, its missing parts supplied by reference TRBV7-9 and TRBJ2-6, is DTGVSQNPRHKITKRGQNVTFRCDPISEHNRLYWYRQTLGQGPEFLTYFQNEAQLEKSRLLSDRFSAERPKGSFSTLEIQRTEQGDSAMYLCASSLASSGANVLTFGAGSRLTVL.

Concerning this clone: Sequence at one end of the junction differs from germline and may be a read error. The genes are TRBV2 and TRBJ1-1; D gene ambiguous. The CDR3 has 14 amino acids. Per germline, CDR1 SNHLY and CDR2 FYNNEI. The DNA of the CDR3 is TGTGCCAGCAGTGAACATGCCGGCAACACTGAAGCTTTTTTT. Protein: CASSEHAGNTEAFF.

The table lists this clone with a few counts. One end of the junction is discordant with germline, which a read error may explain. This chain uses TRBV7-9 with TRBJ2-5; D possibly uses TRBD1 or TRBD2 (5 bases each). The CDR3 is made up of 16 amino acids. Germline CDR1 reads SEHNR; CDR2 reads FQNEAQ (reference sequence). This CDR3 is CSSSLAYRGYQETQYF. The CDR3 bases are TGTTCCAGCAGCTTAGCGTACCGGGGCTACCAAGAGACCCAGTACTTC.

This clone showed up just a few times. The chain employs TRBV19 and TRBJ2-1; D unclear. The CDR3 is 12 residues long. Germline CDR1 reads LNHDA; CDR2 reads SQIVND (reference sequence). The ends were cut back, 4 bases at V and 3 bases at J, with 4 bases in the middle. The CDR3 is CASSRNYNEQFF. Here the CDR3 DNA reads TGTGCCAGTAGTAGGAACTACAATGAGCAGTTCTTC.

The chain recombines TRBV19 with TRBJ2-5, with TRBD1 matching over 9 bases. Germline V gives CDR1 LNHDA, CDR2 SQIVND (reference sequence). The J segment lost 1 base and the V segment lost 1 base, leaving 1 base of the junction unmatched. The CDR3 runs to 15 residues. DNA for the CDR3: TGTGCCAGTAGTATAGGGACAGGGGTCCAAGAGACCCAGTACTTC. This encodes CASSIGTGVQETQYF.

This clone has a handful of counts. A much more abundant neighbour one base away suggests this may be a read error. This chain joins TRBV29-1 and TRBJ2-1; maybe TRBD1 (6 bases). The CDR3 has 16 amino acids. CDR1 and CDR2 (germline): SQVTM, ANQGSEA. Trimming left V 8 bases short and J 4 bases short, with 24 bases between. The CDR3 reads CSYTPMGTCDYNEQFF. Here the CDR3 DNA reads TGCAGCTATACCCCTATGGGGACATGCGATTACAATGAGCAGTTCTTC.

This clone was seen ten or more times. J is TRBJ2-1 and V is TRBV20-1; 16 nucleotides line up with TRBD2. The CDR3 sequence is 16 residues long. With 7 bases clipped from V and 5 bases from J, the junction kept 8 bases outside the gene matches. The germline V gene encodes CDR1 DFQATT and CDR2 SNEGSKA (reference sequence). CDR3 residues: CSVVGTSGRVNNEQFF. The CDR3 DNA is TGCAGTGTGGTAGGGACTAGCGGGAGGGTGAACAATGAGCAGTTCTTC.

The V gene is TRBV7-8, the J gene TRBJ1-2, with D perhaps matching TRBD1 (6 bases). This CDR3 spans 14 amino acids. In germline, CDR1 is SGHVS, CDR2 FQNEAQ. V lost 6 bases and J lost 4, with 15 bases in between. CDR3 region: CASSSAGEVYGYTF. The CDR3 coding sequence is TGTGCCAGCAGTTCTGCAGGGGAGGTCTATGGCTACACCTTC.

This clone has a handful of counts. One end of the junction varies from germline; a read error may be responsible. The chain is built from TRBV6-1 and TRBJ2-2; 7 bases match TRBD2. The CDR3 is made up of 12 amino acids. Per the germline V gene, CDR1 is MNHNS and CDR2 is SASEGT. For the CDR3, the DNA is TGTGCCATCAGTGCGGGGGTCGGGGAGCTGTTTTTT. Its protein product is CAISAGVGELFF.

This chain links TRBV28 with TRBJ1-2; TRBD1 aligns across 7 bases. Trimming at V came to 6 bases and at J to 8 bases, leaving 15 bases not matched to a gene. The CDR3 totals 15 residues. Germline CDR1 is MDHEN and CDR2 is SYDVKM. CDR3 DNA: TGTGCCAGCAGCTTGTATGACAGGGAGTTGGAAGGCTACACCTTC. It is translated as CASSLYDRELEGYTF.

In the case of this clone: This sequence may be a read error, since a much larger clone differs from it by one base. This sequence joins TRBV5-1 and TRBJ2-2; 8 positions match TRBD1. Germline values: CDR1 SGHRS, CDR2 YFSETQ. The CDR3 contains 13 residues. The CDR3 spells CAGRQGNTWELFF. CDR3 DNA: TGCGCCGGCAGACAGGGGAACACCTGGGAGCTGTTTTTT.

This clone was counted at least ten times. The V gene is TRBV3-2, the J gene TRBJ2-1; the table's D call, TRBD2, was not checked against the DNA. TRBV3-2 is a documented pseudogene. The CDR3 has 16 amino acids. The CDR3 bases are TGTGCCAGCAGCGACCAAGTCAAAGCGGGAAATAATGAGCAGTTCTTC. Its translation: CASSDQVKAGNNEQFF.

Of note for this clone: The junction does not match germline at one end; this may be a read error. V gene TRBV9 combines with J gene TRBJ1-1; 8 bases align to TRBD1. Germline V gene data show CDR1 as SGDLS and CDR2 as YYNGEE. The CDR3 sequence is 14 residues long. The CDR3 sequence is CARSVNTGTGEAFF. For the CDR3, the DNA is TGTGCCAGAAGCGTAAATACGGGGACAGGTGAAGCTTTCTTT. Full variable domain (outside the CDR3, taken from reference TRBV9 and TRBJ1-1): DSGVTQTPKHLITATGQRVTLRCSPRSGDLSVYWYQQSLDQGLQFLIQYYNGEERAKGNILERFSAQQFPDLHSELNLSSLELGDSALYFCARSVNTGTGEAFFGQGTRLTVV.

V gene TRBV6-1 combines with J gene TRBJ1-6; 9 bases are shared with TRBD1. CDR1 is MNHNS and CDR2 is SASEGT in the germline V gene. V was clipped by 11 bases and J by 5 bases; unmatched bases: 10. The CDR3 is made up of 15 amino acids. The CDR3 coding sequence is TGTGCCGGCAATACAGGGGGCGCCCATAATTCACCCCTCCACTTT. This codes for CAGNTGGAHNSPLHF.

This clone was counted only a few times. The chain has TRBV7-8 and TRBJ2-7; no definite D call. The germline V and J ends were trimmed by 4 bases and 3 bases, with 10 bases remaining between them. There are 13 residues in the CDR3. CDR1 and CDR2 from the germline V gene are SGHVS and FQNEAQ. CDR3 coding DNA: TGTGCCAGCAGCTCACACCTAAGCTACGAGCAGTACTTC. Its translation is CASSSHLSYEQYF.

This clone was counted ten times or more. J is TRBJ1-4 and V is TRBV28; 9 bases fit TRBD1. V trimming: 6 bases; J trimming: 8 bases; junction bases outside the gene matches: 7. Germline V CDR1 and CDR2: MDHEN, SYDVKM. The CDR3 is 14 residues long. CDR3 region: CASSRTGGDEKLFF. CDR3 sequence (DNA): TGTGCCAGCAGCCGTACAGGGGGCGACGAAAAACTGTTTTTT.

This chain links TRBV6-1 with TRBJ2-7; 7 bases align to TRBD1. V shed 8 bases and J 6 bases; nucleotides not matched to a gene: 13. The CDR3 runs to 14 residues. The germline gives CDR1 MNHNS, CDR2 SASEGT. CDR3 region: CASGMEGGAGEQYF. The CDR3 DNA reads as TGTGCCAGCGGGATGGAAGGGGGCGCGGGCGAGCAGTACTTC.

The chain employs TRBV28 and TRBJ1-3; no reliable D call. Trimming took off 3 bases at V and 4 bases at J, with 10 bases between the two ends. The CDR3 covers 14 residues. Germline loops: CDR1 MDHEN, CDR2 SYDVKM. The CDR3 DNA sequence: TGTGCCAGCAGTTTTAACGGGTTGGGAAACACCATATATTTT. Translating it yields CASSFNGLGNTIYF. The variable domain in full, with the rest retrieved from reference TRBV28 and TRBJ1-3, is DVKVTQSSRYLVKRTGEKVFLECVQDMDHENMFWYRQDPGLGLRLIYFSYDVKMKEKGDIPEGYSVSREKKERFSLILESASTNQTSMYLCASSFNGLGNTIYFGEGSWLTVV.

V is TRBV20-1 and J is TRBJ2-7; 7 nucleotides match TRBD2. CDR3 size: 13 residues. The germline V gene encodes CDR1 DFQATT and CDR2 SNEGSKA (reference sequence). V was pared by 6 bases and J by 0 bases, with 5 bases of the junction left unmatched. The CDR3 bases are TGCAGTGCGGGGCGGGGGAGCTCCTACGAGCAGTACTTC. This encodes CSAGRGSSYEQYF.

In this sample, this clone is medium-sized. The CDR3 protein is CASSYLTEAFF. The CDR3 bases are TGTGCCAGCAGTTACTTGACTGAAGCTTTCTTT. The chain carries TRBV6-5 and TRBJ1-1; no clear D. Germline lookup yields CDR1 MNHEY and CDR2 SVGAGI. The germline V and J ends were trimmed by 1 base and 5 bases, with 2 bases remaining between them. The CDR3 totals 11 residues.

The chain links TRBV9 to TRBJ2-1; no clear D gene. Germline V CDR1 and CDR2: SGDLS, YYNGEE. With 1 base removed from V and 5 bases from J, the gap between germline ends came to 10 bases. The CDR3 is made up of 14 amino acids. The CDR3 protein is CASSVRTSDNEQFF. The CDR3 nucleotides read TGTGCCAGCAGCGTACGAACTTCCGACAATGAGCAGTTCTTC.

This clone was seen a single time. V usage is TRBV20-1 and J usage is TRBJ2-7; TRBD2 might be the D (5 bases). The CDR3 extends over 13 amino acids. Trimming took off 3 bases at V and 2 bases at J, with 11 bases between the two ends. CDR1 is DFQATT, CDR2 SNEGSKA, per germline (reference sequence). The CDR3: CSARTGEPYEQYF. The CDR3 coding sequence is TGCAGTGCTAGGACCGGGGAACCCTACGAGCAGTACTTC.

This clone has a count of ten or more. CDR3 in amino acids: CASSLGASNNEQFF. The CDR3 DNA follows: TGTGCCAGCAGCTTAGGTGCATCCAACAATGAGCAGTTCTTC. The V and J genes are TRBV11-3 and TRBJ2-1; the D is unclear. The CDR3 has 14 residues. Germline V gene data show CDR1 as SGHNT and CDR2 as YENEEA. V gave up 1 base and J gave up 5 bases, with 9 bases separating them.

This clone showed up many times. The chain recombines TRBV9 with TRBJ1-3; D ambiguous. Germline V lookup: CDR1 SGDLS, CDR2 YYNGEE. V was shortened by 0 bases and J by 0 bases, with 7 bases between the two germline ends. The CDR3 totals 15 residues. The CDR3 sequence: CASSVDTISGNTIYF. CDR3 coding DNA: TGTGCCAGCAGCGTAGACACCATCTCTGGAAACACCATATATTTT.

The gene calls are TRBV20-1 and TRBJ2-7; no clear D gene. The length of the CDR3 is 12 residues. From germline, CDR1 is DFQATT and CDR2 SNEGSKA (reference sequence). Deletions cut 1 base from V and 3 bases from J, with 7 bases between. The CDR3 sequence is CSARGTDYEQYF. The CDR3, as DNA: TGCAGTGCTAGAGGGACCGACTACGAGCAGTACTTC.